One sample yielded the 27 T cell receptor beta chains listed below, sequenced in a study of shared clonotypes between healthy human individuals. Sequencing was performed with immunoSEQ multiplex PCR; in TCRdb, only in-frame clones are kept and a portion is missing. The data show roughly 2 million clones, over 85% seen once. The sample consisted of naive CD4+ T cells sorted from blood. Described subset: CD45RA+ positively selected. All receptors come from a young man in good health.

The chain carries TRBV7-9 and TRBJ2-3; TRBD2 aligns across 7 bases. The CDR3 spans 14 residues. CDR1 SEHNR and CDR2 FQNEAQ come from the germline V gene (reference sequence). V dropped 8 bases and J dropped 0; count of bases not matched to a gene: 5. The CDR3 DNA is TGTGCCAGCTCGGACGGGGGGAGCACAGATACGCAGTATTTT. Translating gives CASSDGGSTDTQYF. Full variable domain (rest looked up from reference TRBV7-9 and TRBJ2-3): DTGVSQNPRHKITKRGQNVTFRCDPISEHNRLYWYRQTLGQGPEFLTYFQNEAQLEKSRLLSDRFSAERPKGSFSTLEIQRTEQGDSAMYLCASSDGGSTDTQYFGPGTRLTVL.

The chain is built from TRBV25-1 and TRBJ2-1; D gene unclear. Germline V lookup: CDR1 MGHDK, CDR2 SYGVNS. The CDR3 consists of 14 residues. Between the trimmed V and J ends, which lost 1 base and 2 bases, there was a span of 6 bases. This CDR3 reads CASSESETYNEQFF. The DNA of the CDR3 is TGTGCCAGCAGTGAATCGGAGACCTACAATGAGCAGTTCTTC.

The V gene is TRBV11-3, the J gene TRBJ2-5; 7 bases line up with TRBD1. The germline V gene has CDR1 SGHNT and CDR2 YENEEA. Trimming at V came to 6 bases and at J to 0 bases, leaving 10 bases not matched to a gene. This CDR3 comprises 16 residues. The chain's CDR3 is CASSRTLRGHQETQYF. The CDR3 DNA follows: TGTGCCAGCAGTCGGACGTTGAGGGGGCACCAAGAGACCCAGTACTTC.

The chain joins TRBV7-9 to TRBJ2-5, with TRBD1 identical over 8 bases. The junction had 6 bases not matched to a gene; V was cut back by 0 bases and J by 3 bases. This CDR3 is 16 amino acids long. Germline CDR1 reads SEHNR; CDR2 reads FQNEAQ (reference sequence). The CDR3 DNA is TGTGCCAGCAGCTTAGCGGGACAGGTTAAAGAAGAGACCCAGTACTTC. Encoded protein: CASSLAGQVKEETQYF.

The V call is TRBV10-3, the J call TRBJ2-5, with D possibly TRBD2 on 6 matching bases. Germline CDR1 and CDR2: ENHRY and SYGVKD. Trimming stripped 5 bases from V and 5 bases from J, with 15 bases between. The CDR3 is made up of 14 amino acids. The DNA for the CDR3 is TGTGCCATCAGTCGGTCGGGAGTCCCTGAGACCCAGTACTTC. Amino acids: CAISRSGVPETQYF.

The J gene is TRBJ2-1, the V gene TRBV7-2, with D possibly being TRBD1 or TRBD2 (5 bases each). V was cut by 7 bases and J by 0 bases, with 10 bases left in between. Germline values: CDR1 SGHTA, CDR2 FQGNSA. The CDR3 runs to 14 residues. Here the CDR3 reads CASTFGGSYNEQFF. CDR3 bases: TGTGCCAGCACCTTTGGGGGCTCCTACAATGAGCAGTTCTTC.

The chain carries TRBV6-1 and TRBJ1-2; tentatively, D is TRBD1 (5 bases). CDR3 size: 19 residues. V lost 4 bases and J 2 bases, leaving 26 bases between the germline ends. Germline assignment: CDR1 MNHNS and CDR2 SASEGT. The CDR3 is CASSGKLPPARAANYGYTF. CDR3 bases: TGTGCCAGCAGTGGAAAGCTCCCCCCGGCCAGGGCAGCCAACTATGGCTACACCTTC.

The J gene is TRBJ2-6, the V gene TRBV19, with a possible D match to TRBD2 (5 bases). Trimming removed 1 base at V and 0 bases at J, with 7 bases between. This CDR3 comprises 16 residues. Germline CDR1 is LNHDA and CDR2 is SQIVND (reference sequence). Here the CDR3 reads CASSIVRGSGANVLTF. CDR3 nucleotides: TGTGCCAGTAGTATAGTTCGGGGCTCTGGGGCCAACGTCCTGACTTTC.

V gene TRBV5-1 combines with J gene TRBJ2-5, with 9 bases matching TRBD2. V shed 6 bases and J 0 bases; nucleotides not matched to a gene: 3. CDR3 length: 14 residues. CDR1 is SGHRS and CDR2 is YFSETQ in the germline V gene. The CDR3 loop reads CASTPSGNQETQYF. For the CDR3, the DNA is TGCGCCAGCACCCCTAGCGGGAACCAAGAGACCCAGTACTTC.

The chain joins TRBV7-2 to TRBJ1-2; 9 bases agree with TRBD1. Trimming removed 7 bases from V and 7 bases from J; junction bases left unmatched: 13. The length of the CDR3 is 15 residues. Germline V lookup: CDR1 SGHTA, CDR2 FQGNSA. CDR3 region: CASNQPGQGVGGYTF. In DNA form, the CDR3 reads TGTGCCAGCAACCAACCGGGACAGGGAGTAGGTGGCTACACCTTC.

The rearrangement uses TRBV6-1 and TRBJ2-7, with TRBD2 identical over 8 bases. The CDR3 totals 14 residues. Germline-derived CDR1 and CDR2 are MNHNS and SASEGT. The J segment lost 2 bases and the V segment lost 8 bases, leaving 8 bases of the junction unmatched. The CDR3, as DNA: TGTGCCAGCTCCTCTAGCGGGCGTCCCTACGAGCAGTACTTC. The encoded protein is CASSSSGRPYEQYF.

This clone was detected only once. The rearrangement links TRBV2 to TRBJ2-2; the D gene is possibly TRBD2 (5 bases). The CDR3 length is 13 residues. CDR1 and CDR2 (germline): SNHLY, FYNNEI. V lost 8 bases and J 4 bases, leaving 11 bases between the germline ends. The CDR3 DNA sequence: TGTGCCAGCCAGCCAGCGGTCACCGGGGAGCTGTTTTTT. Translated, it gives CASQPAVTGELFF.

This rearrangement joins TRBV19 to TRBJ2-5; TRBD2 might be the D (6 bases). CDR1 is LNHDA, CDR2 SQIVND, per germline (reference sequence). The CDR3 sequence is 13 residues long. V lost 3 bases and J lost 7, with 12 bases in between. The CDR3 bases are TGTGCCAGTAGTATCTCCGGGGGAGGGACCCAGTACTTC. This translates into CASSISGGGTQYF.

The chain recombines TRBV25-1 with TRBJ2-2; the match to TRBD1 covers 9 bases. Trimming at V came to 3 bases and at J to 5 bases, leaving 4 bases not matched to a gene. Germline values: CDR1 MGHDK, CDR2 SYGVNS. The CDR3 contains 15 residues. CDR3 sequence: CASSDPGQGTGELFF. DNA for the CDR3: TGTGCCAGCAGTGATCCCGGACAGGGGACCGGGGAGCTGTTTTTT.

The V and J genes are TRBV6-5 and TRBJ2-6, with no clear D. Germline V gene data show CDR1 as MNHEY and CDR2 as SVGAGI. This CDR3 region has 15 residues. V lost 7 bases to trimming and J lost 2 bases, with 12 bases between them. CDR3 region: CASTSIGAGANVLTF. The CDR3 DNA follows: TGTGCCAGCACCTCTATTGGAGCTGGGGCCAACGTCCTGACTTTC.

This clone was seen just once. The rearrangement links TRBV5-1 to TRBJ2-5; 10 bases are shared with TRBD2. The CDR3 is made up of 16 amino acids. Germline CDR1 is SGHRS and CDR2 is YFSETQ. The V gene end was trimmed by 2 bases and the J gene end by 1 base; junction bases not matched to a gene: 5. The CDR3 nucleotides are TGCGCCAGCAGCTTTTCCTTAGCGGGAGGCCAAGAGACCCAGTACTTC. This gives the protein CASSFSLAGGQETQYF. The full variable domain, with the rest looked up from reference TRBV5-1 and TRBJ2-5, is KAGVTQTPRYLIKTRGQQVTLSCSPISGHRSVSWYQQTPGQGLQFLFEYFSETQRNKGNFPGRFSGRQFSNSRSEMNVSTLELGDSALYLCASSFSLAGGQETQYFGPGTRLLVL.

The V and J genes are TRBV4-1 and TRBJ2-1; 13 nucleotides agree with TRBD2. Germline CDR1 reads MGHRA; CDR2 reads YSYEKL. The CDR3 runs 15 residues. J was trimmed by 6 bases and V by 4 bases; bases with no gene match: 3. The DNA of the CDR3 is TGCGCCAGCAGCCGAGGACTAGCGGGAGTCAATGAGCAGTTCTTC. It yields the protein CASSRGLAGVNEQFF.

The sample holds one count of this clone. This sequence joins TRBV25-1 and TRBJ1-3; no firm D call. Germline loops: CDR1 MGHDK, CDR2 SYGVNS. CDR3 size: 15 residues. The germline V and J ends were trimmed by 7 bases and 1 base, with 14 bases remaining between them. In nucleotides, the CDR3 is TGTGCCAGCACTCTCTCGGGAGGGTCTGGAAACACCATATATTTT. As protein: CASTLSGGSGNTIYF.

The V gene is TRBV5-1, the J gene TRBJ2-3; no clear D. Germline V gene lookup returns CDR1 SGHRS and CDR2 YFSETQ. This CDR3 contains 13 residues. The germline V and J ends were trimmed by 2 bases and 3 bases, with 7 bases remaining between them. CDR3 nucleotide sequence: TGCGCCAGCAGCTTCACCGGGACAGATACGCAGTATTTT. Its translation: CASSFTGTDTQYF.

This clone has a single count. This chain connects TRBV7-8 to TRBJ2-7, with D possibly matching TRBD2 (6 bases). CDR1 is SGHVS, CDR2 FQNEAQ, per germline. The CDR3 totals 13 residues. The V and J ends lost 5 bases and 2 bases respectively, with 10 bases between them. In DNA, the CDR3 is TGTGCCAGCAGCACCCGGGAGACCTACGAGCAGTACTTC. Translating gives CASSTRETYEQYF. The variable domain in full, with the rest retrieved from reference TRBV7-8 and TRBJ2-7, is GAGVSQSPRYKVAKRGQDVALRCDPISGHVSLFWYQQALGQGPEFLTYFQNEAQLDKSGLPSDRFFAERPEGSVSTLKIQRTQQEDSAVYLCASSTRETYEQYFGPGTRLTVT.

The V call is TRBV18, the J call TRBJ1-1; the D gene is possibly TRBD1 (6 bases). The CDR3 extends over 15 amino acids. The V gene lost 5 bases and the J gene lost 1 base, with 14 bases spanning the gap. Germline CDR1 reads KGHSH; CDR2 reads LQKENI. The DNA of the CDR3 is TGTGCCAGCTCAAACCTGGGGGCGAGGAACACTGAAGCTTTCTTT. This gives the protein CASSNLGARNTEAFF.

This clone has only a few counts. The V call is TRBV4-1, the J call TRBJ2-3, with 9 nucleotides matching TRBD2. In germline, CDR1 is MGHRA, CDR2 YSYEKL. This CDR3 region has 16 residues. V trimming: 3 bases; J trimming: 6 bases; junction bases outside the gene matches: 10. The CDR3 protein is CASSQNSGGLTDTQYF. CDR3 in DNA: TGCGCCAGCAGCCAGAATAGCGGGGGCCTCACGGATACGCAGTATTTT.

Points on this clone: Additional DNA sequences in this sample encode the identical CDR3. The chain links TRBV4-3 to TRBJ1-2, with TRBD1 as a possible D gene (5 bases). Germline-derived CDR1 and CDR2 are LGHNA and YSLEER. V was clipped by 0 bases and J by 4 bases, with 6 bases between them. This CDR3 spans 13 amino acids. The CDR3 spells CASSQDQGYGYTF. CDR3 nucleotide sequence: TGCGCCAGCAGCCAAGATCAGGGCTATGGCTACACCTTC.

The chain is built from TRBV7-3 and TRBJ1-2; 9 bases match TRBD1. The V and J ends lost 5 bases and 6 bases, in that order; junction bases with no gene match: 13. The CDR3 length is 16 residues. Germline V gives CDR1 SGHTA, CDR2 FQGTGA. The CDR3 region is CASSIDPGQGLDGYTF. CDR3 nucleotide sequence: TGTGCCAGCAGCATCGATCCGGGACAGGGTTTGGATGGCTACACCTTC.

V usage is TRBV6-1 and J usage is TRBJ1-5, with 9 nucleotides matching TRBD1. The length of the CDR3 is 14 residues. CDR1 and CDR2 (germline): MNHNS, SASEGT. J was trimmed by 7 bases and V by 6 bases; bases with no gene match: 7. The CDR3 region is CASREQGAGQPQHF. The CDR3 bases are TGTGCCAGCAGAGAACAGGGGGCCGGACAGCCCCAGCATTTT.

The CDR3 loop is CASSTTGKPGTDTQYF. In DNA, the CDR3 is TGTGCCAGCTCAACGACAGGGAAACCTGGCACAGATACGCAGTATTTT. V gene TRBV18 combines with J gene TRBJ2-3; TRBD1 aligns across 7 bases. Germline V lookup: CDR1 KGHSH, CDR2 LQKENI. The V and J ends lost 5 bases and 1 base, in that order; junction bases with no gene match: 9. The CDR3 totals 16 residues. Full variable domain (outside the CDR3, taken from reference TRBV18 and TRBJ2-3): NAGVMQNPRHLVRRRGQEARLRCSPMKGHSHVYWYRQLPEEGLKFMVYLQKENIIDESGMPKERFSAEFPKEGPSILRIQQVVRGDSAAYFCASSTTGKPGTDTQYFGPGTRLTVL.

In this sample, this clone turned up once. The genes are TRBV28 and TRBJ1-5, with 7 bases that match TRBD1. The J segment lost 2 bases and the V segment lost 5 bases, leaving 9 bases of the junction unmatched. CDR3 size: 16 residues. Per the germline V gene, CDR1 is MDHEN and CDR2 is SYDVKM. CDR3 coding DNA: TGTGCCAGCAGTGCCCCGACAGGGCTGGGCAATCAGCCCCAGCATTTT. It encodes CASSAPTGLGNQPQHF.